This passage covers 4 T cell receptor beta chains from one sample sequenced in a study of early T cells in non-severe SARS-CoV-2 infection. TCRdb fed the 5' RACE reads into MiXCR, producing one record per CDR3 protein. The table includes around 31,000 distinct CDR3 sequences, 8.5% to 10% detected once. Material: whole blood. All receptors derive from an adult who was a healthcare worker with PCR-confirmed SARS-CoV-2 infection or an uninfected control (not recorded which).

This clonotype was detected ten times or more. J is TRBJ2-3 and V is TRBV7-3; D is ambiguous. This CDR3 is built from 14 residues. Trimming shortened V by 4 bases and J by 0 bases, and 8 bases separated the two germline ends. CDR1 is SGHTA and CDR2 is FQGTGA in the germline V gene. DNA for the CDR3: TGTGCCAGCAGCTCACAGATTAGCACAGATACGCAGTATTTT. This codes for CASSSQISTDTQYF.

The sample holds many counts of this clonotype. The chain recombines TRBV3-1 with TRBJ1-6, with D uncertain. This CDR3 has 14 amino acids. Trimming pared 1 base from V and 7 bases from J, leaving 8 bases between. Germline CDR1 reads LGHDT; CDR2 reads YNNKEL (reference sequence). The CDR3 sequence: CASSQGYGNSPLHF. The CDR3 nucleotides read TGTGCCAGCAGCCAAGGGTATGGGAATTCACCCCTCCACTTT.

There are a few counts of this clonotype. The CDR3 DNA reads as TGCAGCGTTGAAGGAGTGGGGCAATACGAGCAGTACTTC. Translated, it gives CSVEGVGQYEQYF. The chain joins TRBV29-1 to TRBJ2-7, with TRBD1 as a possible D gene (5 bases). Trimming left V 1 base short and J 4 bases short, with 11 bases between. Germline lookup yields CDR1 SQVTM and CDR2 ANQGSEA. The CDR3 is 13 amino acids.

On this clonotype: This may arise from a read error, as a much more abundant clone is one base away. The V and J genes are TRBV2 and TRBJ2-3, with D unresolved. Between the trimmed V and J ends, which lost 7 bases and 5 bases, there was a span of 13 bases. CDR1 and CDR2 (germline): SNHLY, FYNNEI. The CDR3 is 13 amino acids. CDR3 sequence (DNA): TGTGCCAGCACACGGACCCACATAGATACGCAGTATTTT. It translates to CASTRTHIDTQYF.